The T cell receptor (beta chain) described here comes from a study of cytomegalovirus exposure and HLA in healthy donors. Germline CDR1 reads SNHLY; CDR2 reads FYNNEI. Trimming took 6 bases from V and 7 from J, leaving 10 bases between them. The CDR3 loop spans 13 amino acids. This clone was seen a few times. As yet, its antigen is unknown. Study conclusions and caveats: In the 130 or so validation repertoires, a later analysis found that first-cohort TCR clusters tended to co-occur. Published work reported that the classifier diagnosed cytomegalovirus status with high specificity and sensitivity. The listing of roughly 160 TCR beta chains classed them as cytomegalovirus-associated. Whilst most TCR sequences proved rare, a subset of public TCRs occurred across many donors.

Profiling relied on immunoSEQ multiplex PCR, and the TCRdb table lists in-frame clones only, not all of them. The sample consists of more than 85,000 clones, approximately 89% of them appearing once. The source of this sequence is a woman aged 18-30 years in good health and CMV-seronegative. The chain carries TRBV2 and TRBJ1-6; D is ambiguous. The sequenced sample consisted of PBMCs. CDR3 in amino acids: CASRTDWNSPLHF. The CDR3 DNA reads as TGTGCCAGCAGGACTGATTGGAATTCACCCCTCCACTTT.